Listed below are T cell receptor beta chains from one sample, sequenced in a study of CD8+ T cells in alopecia areata. The table came from immunoSEQ multiplex PCR; TCRdb's copy has only in-frame clones and leaves some out. In the table there are approximately 210,000 clones, less than 70% of which are singletons. The material sequenced was CD4+ T cells sorted from blood, taken between weeks 49 and 50, from a patient treated with tofacitinib. These receptors were collected from a human donor with alopecia areata. Both conserved end residues are part of each CDR3. Fields, in order: clone size, J gene, V gene, D gene, CDR3 protein, CDR3 DNA. The D gene is left open where the match is weak. Clone sizes are given selectively: once, few, many, or a class where the clone is expanded.

abundance: -
j_gene: TRBJ2-6
v_gene: TRBV7-2
d_gene: -
CDR3aa: CASSLNRAGANVLTF
CDR3nt: TGTGCCAGCAGCTTAAATAGGGCTGGGGCCAACGTCCTGACTTTC

abundance: -
j_gene: TRBJ2-3
v_gene: TRBV29-1
d_gene: -
CDR3aa: CSFSAEGGVSTDTQYF
CDR3nt: TGCAGCTTCTCGGCGGAGGGCGGGGTATCCACAGATACGCAGTATTTT

abundance: few
j_gene: TRBJ2-1
v_gene: TRBV5-1
d_gene: TRBD2
CDR3aa: CASSPGSGVNNEQFF
CDR3nt: TGCGCCAGCAGCCCCGGGAGCGGGGTAAACAATGAGCAGTTCTTC

abundance: once
j_gene: TRBJ1-2
v_gene: TRBV4-1
d_gene: TRBD1
CDR3aa: CASSQDGTGESYGYTF
CDR3nt: TGCGCCAGCAGCCAAGATGGGACAGGGGAAAGTTATGGCTACACCTTC

abundance: -
j_gene: TRBJ1-1
v_gene: TRBV2
d_gene: -
CDR3aa: CASSDLNTEAFF
CDR3nt: TGTGCCAGCAGTGATTTGAACACTGAAGCTTTCTTT

abundance: once
j_gene: TRBJ1-1
v_gene: TRBV20-1
d_gene: -
CDR3aa: CSASRNTEAFF
CDR3nt: TGCAGTGCTAGCAGGAACACTGAAGCTTTCTTT

abundance: few
j_gene: TRBJ1-1
v_gene: TRBV10-3
d_gene: -
CDR3aa: CATEVGQNTEAFF
CDR3nt: TGTGCCACCGAGGTGGGACAGAACACTGAAGCTTTCTTT

abundance: -
j_gene: TRBJ2-1
v_gene: TRBV27
d_gene: -
CDR3aa: CASSLLSGNEQFF
CDR3nt: TGTGCCAGCAGTTTATTGTCGGGTAATGAGCAGTTCTTC

abundance: -
j_gene: TRBJ2-1
v_gene: TRBV7-2
d_gene: -
CDR3aa: CASSLGGGNYNEQFF
CDR3nt: TGTGCCAGCAGCTTGGGTGGGGGGAACTACAATGAGCAGTTCTTC

abundance: -
j_gene: TRBJ2-3
v_gene: TRBV19
d_gene: -
CDR3aa: CASSIKTDTQYF
CDR3nt: TGTGCCAGTAGTATAAAAACAGATACGCAGTATTTT

abundance: -
j_gene: TRBJ1-1
v_gene: TRBV29-1
d_gene: -
CDR3aa: CSVEGGNTEAFF
CDR3nt: TGCAGCGTTGAGGGAGGGAACACTGAAGCTTTCTTT

abundance: -
j_gene: TRBJ2-1
v_gene: TRBV7-7
d_gene: -
CDR3aa: CASSGGAYNEQFF
CDR3nt: TGTGCCAGCAGCGGGGGAGCCTACAATGAGCAGTTCTTC

abundance: -
j_gene: TRBJ2-7
v_gene: TRBV6-6
d_gene: -
CDR3aa: CASLGLEKEPYEQYF
CDR3nt: TGTGCCAGCCTTGGGCTTGAAAAGGAGCCCTACGAGCAGTACTTC

abundance: -
j_gene: TRBJ2-7
v_gene: TRBV29-1
d_gene: TRBD1
CDR3aa: CSVVKDRAYEQYF
CDR3nt: TGCAGCGTTGTAAAGGACAGGGCCTACGAGCAGTACTTC

abundance: -
j_gene: TRBJ1-5
v_gene: TRBV5-6
d_gene: -
CDR3aa: CASSLGPGVDGNQPQHF
CDR3nt: TGTGCCAGCAGCTTGGGCCCAGGGGTGGACGGCAATCAGCCCCAGCATTTT

abundance: -
j_gene: TRBJ2-5
v_gene: TRBV7-8
d_gene: -
CDR3aa: CATKNSGREETQYF
CDR3nt: TGTGCCACCAAGAATTCAGGGCGAGAAGAGACCCAGTACTTC

abundance: -
j_gene: TRBJ1-2
v_gene: TRBV6-5
d_gene: -
CDR3aa: CASSLADGYGYTF
CDR3nt: TGTGCCAGCAGCCTCGCGGACGGCTATGGCTACACCTTC

abundance: few
j_gene: TRBJ2-7
v_gene: TRBV11-2
d_gene: -
CDR3aa: CASSFTGFSYEQYF
CDR3nt: TGTGCCAGCAGCTTCACAGGGTTCTCCTACGAGCAGTACTTC

abundance: -
j_gene: TRBJ1-6
v_gene: TRBV2
d_gene: -
CDR3aa: CASSEAAPQGSPLHF
CDR3nt: TGTGCCAGCAGTGAAGCTGCCCCACAAGGTTCACCCCTCCACTTT

abundance: -
j_gene: TRBJ1-2
v_gene: TRBV20-1
d_gene: -
CDR3aa: CSARDVAGYTF
CDR3nt: TGCAGTGCTAGAGACGTAGCTGGCTACACCTTC

abundance: -
j_gene: TRBJ2-1
v_gene: TRBV2
d_gene: TRBD1
CDR3aa: CASSPAGTGYNEQFF
CDR3nt: TGTGCCAGCAGCCCGGCCGGGACAGGGTACAATGAGCAGTTCTTC

abundance: few
j_gene: TRBJ2-3
v_gene: TRBV30
d_gene: -
CDR3aa: CAWSVGGGDTQYF
CDR3nt: TGTGCCTGGAGTGTAGGTGGCGGAGATACGCAGTATTTT

abundance: -
j_gene: TRBJ1-2
v_gene: TRBV25-1
d_gene: -
CDR3aa: CASSESGKTYGYTF
CDR3nt: TGTGCCAGCAGTGAATCCGGGAAAACCTATGGCTACACCTTC

abundance: once
j_gene: TRBJ2-5
v_gene: TRBV30
d_gene: -
CDR3aa: CAWQGGETQYF
CDR3nt: TGTGCCTGGCAGGGTGGCGAGACCCAGTACTTC

abundance: -
j_gene: TRBJ1-2
v_gene: TRBV9
d_gene: TRBD1
CDR3aa: CASTVGQGTSGYTF
CDR3nt: TGTGCCAGCACGGTCGGACAGGGAACGAGTGGCTACACCTTC

abundance: -
j_gene: TRBJ1-1
v_gene: TRBV25-1
d_gene: -
CDR3aa: CASSEAGRLVAFF
CDR3nt: TGTGCCAGCAGTGAGGCCGGGCGATTGGTCGCTTTCTTT

abundance: -
j_gene: TRBJ2-5
v_gene: TRBV7-2
d_gene: -
CDR3aa: CASSSTGTQYF
CDR3nt: TGTGCCAGCAGCTCCACTGGGACCCAGTACTTC

abundance: -
j_gene: TRBJ2-1
v_gene: TRBV4-3
d_gene: -
CDR3aa: CASSPQGKNEQFF
CDR3nt: TGCGCCAGCAGCCCTCAGGGGAAAAATGAGCAGTTCTTC

abundance: few
j_gene: TRBJ2-4
v_gene: TRBV6-5
d_gene: -
CDR3aa: CASSSNSLVAKNIQYF
CDR3nt: TGTGCCAGCAGTTCTAATTCTTTAGTAGCCAAAAACATTCAGTACTTC

abundance: -
j_gene: TRBJ2-1
v_gene: TRBV25-1
d_gene: TRBD1
CDR3aa: CASSAILGQGRNEQFF
CDR3nt: TGTGCCAGCAGTGCAATACTAGGACAGGGGAGGAATGAGCAGTTCTTC

abundance: -
j_gene: TRBJ2-1
v_gene: TRBV30
d_gene: TRBD1
CDR3aa: CAFNPTGGLDREQFF
CDR3nt: TGTGCCTTCAACCCGACAGGGGGACTGGACCGTGAGCAGTTCTTC

abundance: -
j_gene: TRBJ2-3
v_gene: TRBV7-3
d_gene: -
CDR3aa: CASSSTRTDTQYF
CDR3nt: TGTGCCAGCAGCTCCACCCGGACAGATACGCAGTATTTT

abundance: -
j_gene: TRBJ2-6
v_gene: TRBV2
d_gene: TRBD1
CDR3aa: CASRLTGVGANVLTF
CDR3nt: TGTGCCAGCAGATTGACAGGGGTCGGGGCCAACGTCCTGACTTTC

abundance: few
j_gene: TRBJ2-5
v_gene: TRBV14
d_gene: -
CDR3aa: CASSQVTETQYF
CDR3nt: TGTGCCAGCAGCCAAGTCACGGAGACCCAGTACTTC

abundance: -
j_gene: TRBJ2-2
v_gene: TRBV29-1
d_gene: TRBD1
CDR3aa: CSFGQGATGELFF
CDR3nt: TGCAGCTTCGGACAGGGCGCCACCGGGGAGCTGTTTTTT

abundance: -
j_gene: TRBJ2-5
v_gene: TRBV11-1
d_gene: -
CDR3aa: CASSLSSLRLMEETQYF
CDR3nt: TGTGCCAGCAGTCTCTCCTCCTTGCGGCTCATGGAGGAGACCCAGTACTTC

abundance: -
j_gene: TRBJ2-1
v_gene: TRBV11-2
d_gene: -
CDR3aa: CASSLERQFPYNEQFF
CDR3nt: TGTGCCAGCAGCTTAGAAAGACAATTCCCTTACAATGAGCAGTTCTTC

abundance: -
j_gene: TRBJ1-1
v_gene: TRBV30
d_gene: -
CDR3aa: CAWSKKSRNTEAFF
CDR3nt: TGTGCCTGGAGTAAAAAGTCGCGGAACACTGAAGCTTTCTTT

abundance: once
j_gene: TRBJ2-3
v_gene: TRBV12-5
d_gene: -
CDR3aa: CASGLLDTQYF
CDR3nt: TGTGCTAGTGGTTTGTTGGATACGCAGTATTTT

abundance: -
j_gene: TRBJ1-5
v_gene: TRBV16
d_gene: -
CDR3aa: CASSQFRNQPQHF
CDR3nt: TGTGCCAGCAGCCAATTCAGGAATCAGCCCCAGCATTTT

abundance: once
j_gene: TRBJ2-5
v_gene: TRBV5-1
d_gene: TRBD1
CDR3aa: CASSRGTGGEETQYF
CDR3nt: TGCGCCAGCAGCAGGGGGACAGGGGGCGAAGAGACCCAGTACTTC

abundance: -
j_gene: TRBJ1-1
v_gene: TRBV30
d_gene: -
CDR3aa: CAWSRVAPNTEAFF
CDR3nt: TGTGCCTGGAGCCGCGTCGCGCCTAACACTGAAGCTTTCTTT

abundance: -
j_gene: TRBJ2-3
v_gene: TRBV7-3
d_gene: TRBD1
CDR3aa: CASSQGVVSTDTQYF
CDR3nt: TGTGCCAGCAGCCAGGGGGTTGTCAGCACAGATACGCAGTATTTT

abundance: once
j_gene: TRBJ2-3
v_gene: TRBV7-7
d_gene: -
CDR3aa: CASSLETGFSDTQYF
CDR3nt: TGTGCCAGCAGCTTAGAAACGGGTTTTTCAGATACGCAGTATTTT

abundance: -
j_gene: TRBJ2-7
v_gene: TRBV2
d_gene: -
CDR3aa: CATGVSRYEQYF
CDR3nt: TGTGCCACCGGGGTATCCCGCTACGAGCAGTACTTC